A selection of T cell receptor beta chains follows, all from one sample in a study of OX40 agonist ivuxolimab in advanced cancers. Sequencing was performed with immunoSEQ multiplex PCR; in TCRdb, only in-frame clones are kept and a portion is missing. The table records about 84,000 clones, 89% of them present only once. Specimen: CD4+ or CD8+ T cells sorted from blood, collected in a trial of the OX40 agonist ivuxolimab. The receptors were gathered from an adult with an advanced solid tumor such as melanoma, head and neck, liver or kidney cancer. Both conserved end residues are part of each CDR3. Each record gives: J gene, V gene, clone size, D gene, CDR3 DNA, CDR3 protein. D genes are given only for firm matches. Clone size is stated in some rows and not others, as once, few, many or a class when expanded.

TRBJ2-2,TRBV4-1,few,TRBD1,TGCGCCAGCTCCGACAGGGGAAACACCGGGGAGCTGTTTTTT,CASSDRGNTGELFF
TRBJ1-1,TRBV19,few,NA,TGTGCCAGTAGTACAGAGGTGAACACTGAAGCTTTCTTT,CASSTEVNTEAFF
TRBJ2-3,TRBV11-2,NA,NA,TGTGCCAGCAGAAGAGTCACAGATACGCAGTATTTT,CASRRVTDTQYF
TRBJ2-3,TRBV29-1,NA,NA,TGCAGCGTGCTTGGACTTACAGATACGCAGTATTTT,CSVLGLTDTQYF
TRBJ2-7,TRBV28,NA,TRBD2,TGTGCCAGCAGCTTACGACGGCGGGAGAACGAGCAGTACTTC,CASSLRRRENEQYF
TRBJ2-1,TRBV5-1,NA,NA,TGCGCCAGCAGCTTGGTGCCCAGGCTCTCGGCCTACAATGAGCAGTTCTTC,CASSLVPRLSAYNEQFF
TRBJ1-5,TRBV10-3,NA,NA,TGTGCCATCAGTGTAGCGGTTAGTCAGCCCCAGCATTTT,CAISVAVSQPQHF
TRBJ1-4,TRBV2,once,NA,TGTGCCAGCAGTGCAGGGGATACGAGTGAAAAACTGTTTTTT,CASSAGDTSEKLFF
TRBJ2-5,TRBV7-9,NA,NA,TGTGCCAGCAGCTTAGATAGGACGGGGGAGACCCAGTACTTC,CASSLDRTGETQYF
TRBJ2-7,TRBV29-1,NA,NA,TGCAGCCGAGGCGACGAGCAGTACTTC,CSRGDEQYF
TRBJ2-3,TRBV7-6,NA,NA,TGTGCCAGCAGCTCGGACCGGGACGGTGTCACAGATACGCAGTATTTT,CASSSDRDGVTDTQYF
TRBJ2-2,TRBV11-2,NA,NA,TGTGCCAGCAGCCCACGAGGTGGTTGGGGGAGTAACACCGGGGAGCTGTTTTTT,CASSPRGGWGSNTGELFF
TRBJ1-1,TRBV19,NA,NA,TGTGCCAGTAGTCCCCGCAGGGTGCACACTGAAGCTTTCTTT,CASSPRRVHTEAFF
TRBJ2-1,TRBV18,NA,TRBD1,TGTGCCAGCTCACACAGGGGACAGGGAGGCGAGCAGTTCTTC,CASSHRGQGGEQFF
TRBJ1-3,TRBV7-9,NA,NA,TGTGCCAGCAGCCAGCCCCACGGGCCGCGCTCTGGAAACACCATATATTTT,CASSQPHGPRSGNTIYF
TRBJ2-7,TRBV6-1,once,TRBD1,TGTGCCAGCAGGAAGCCCCGACAGGGGGCTTACGAGCAGTACTTC,CASRKPRQGAYEQYF
TRBJ2-3,TRBV28,NA,TRBD2,TGTGCCAGCACCGGGGCGGGGGGGCATAGCACAGATACGCAGTATTTT,CASTGAGGHSTDTQYF
TRBJ2-1,TRBV30,NA,TRBD1,TGTGCCTGGTGCCCCCTCCGACAGGGTTCAGCGTTCTTC,CAWCPLRQGSAFF
TRBJ2-7,TRBV11-2,few,NA,TGTGCCAGCAGCTTAGTTCGGTCCCATTCCTACGAGCAGTACTTC,CASSLVRSHSYEQYF
TRBJ1-2,TRBV5-1,NA,NA,TGCGCCAGCAGCCTAGTAGGGGAATATGGCTACACCTTC,CASSLVGEYGYTF
TRBJ2-3,TRBV10-3,once,NA,TGTGCCATCAGCTCACATACAGATACGCAGTATTTT,CAISSHTDTQYF
TRBJ1-2,TRBV5-4,NA,TRBD1,TGTGCCAGCAGCTTGGATCCGACAGGGGGCTACACCTTC,CASSLDPTGGYTF
TRBJ2-5,TRBV27,NA,NA,TGTGCCAGCAGTTTATCCCGGGAGCGAGGGGGCAGGAAGACCCAGTACTTC,CASSLSRERGGRKTQYF
TRBJ2-7,TRBV10-1,NA,TRBD2,TGCGCCAGCAGTGGCCCGGAGGATAGCGGGAGTCGGGAGCAGTACTTC,CASSGPEDSGSREQYF
TRBJ2-1,TRBV28,once,TRBD2,TGTGCCAGCAACATCCTAGCGGGGGGCCTCATGGGCAATGAGCAGTTCTTC,CASNILAGGLMGNEQFF
TRBJ1-5,TRBV19,NA,NA,TGTGCCAGTAGTATATATGGGAATCAGCCCCAGCATTTT,CASSIYGNQPQHF
TRBJ2-1,TRBV4-1,NA,TRBD2,TGCGCCAGCAGCCAAGAACACCTCGGGCCAGCGGGATACAATGAGCAGTTCTTC,CASSQEHLGPAGYNEQFF
TRBJ2-7,TRBV6-5,NA,NA,TGTGCCAGCAGTTACTCGCTGGAGGGGCCCTTCTACGAGCAGTACTTC,CASSYSLEGPFYEQYF
TRBJ2-3,TRBV27,NA,NA,TGTGCCAGCAGTCCTCAGACCAGCACAGATACGCAGTATTTT,CASSPQTSTDTQYF
TRBJ1-1,TRBV23-1,NA,NA,TGCGCCAGCAGTCAAGATCCTGAAGCTTTCTTT,CASSQDPEAFF
TRBJ2-5,TRBV4-1,once,NA,TGCGCCAGCAGCTCCGGAGAGACCCAGTACTTC,CASSSGETQYF
TRBJ2-2,TRBV4-3,NA,TRBD1,TGCGCCAGCAGCCAAGACGGGACAGGGGGCGCGGGCACCGGGGAGCTGTTTTTT,CASSQDGTGGAGTGELFF
TRBJ1-2,TRBV5-1,NA,TRBD1,TGCGCCAGCAGGCGCGGCGGCCAGGGGGACTATGGCTACACCTTC,CASRRGGQGDYGYTF
TRBJ1-5,TRBV7-2,NA,NA,TGTGCCAGCAGCCGAACAGGTCACAATCAGCCCCAGCATTTT,CASSRTGHNQPQHF
TRBJ2-5,TRBV6-6,NA,NA,TGTGCCAGCAGTGCCCAGGTGGGGGAGACCCAGTACTTC,CASSAQVGETQYF
TRBJ1-2,TRBV5-1,NA,TRBD1,TGCGCCAGCAGCTTGGGGACAGGGGGTGGCTACACCTTC,CASSLGTGGGYTF
TRBJ1-1,TRBV30,NA,NA,TGTGCCTGGAGTGTTGACAGAGTGAACACTGAAGCTTTCTTT,CAWSVDRVNTEAFF
TRBJ2-1,TRBV7-9,NA,NA,TGTGCCAGCAGCTTAATGGCGGGACGGAATGAGCAGTTCTTC,CASSLMAGRNEQFF
TRBJ1-1,TRBV15,NA,NA,TGTGCCACCAGCAGAGGGGGGTCAGCTTTCTTT,CATSRGGSAFF
TRBJ1-1,TRBV6-4,NA,NA,TGTGCCAGCAGTGAATCGGGGGGTATCGCTGAAGCTTTCTTT,CASSESGGIAEAFF
TRBJ2-2,TRBV19,few,NA,TGTGCCAGTAGCCGACACACCGACCAGAACACCGGGGAGCTGTTTTTT,CASSRHTDQNTGELFF
TRBJ1-5,TRBV25-1,NA,NA,TGTGCCAGCAGTGGGGGGCTGGGCGGTGATAGCAATCAGCCCCAGCATTTT,CASSGGLGGDSNQPQHF
TRBJ2-7,TRBV27,NA,NA,TGTGCCAGCAGTTTATCGAGGCGGGCGGTCTCCTACGAGCAGTACTTC,CASSLSRRAVSYEQYF
TRBJ2-7,TRBV27,NA,TRBD1,TGTGCCAGCAGTCTCTATTCGGGACAGGGGCTCGAGCAGTACTTC,CASSLYSGQGLEQYF
TRBJ2-2,TRBV18,NA,NA,TGTGCCAGCTCCACTAATCTAAGAAGCGGGCACACCGGGGAGCTGTTTTTT,CASSTNLRSGHTGELFF
TRBJ1-1,TRBV19,few,NA,TGTGCCAGTAGTTTGGAGGGTGGTGAAGCTTTCTTT,CASSLEGGEAFF
TRBJ1-1,TRBV5-1,NA,NA,TGCGCCAGCAGCTTGAAGACAAACACTGAAGCTTTCTTT,CASSLKTNTEAFF
TRBJ1-5,TRBV5-4,NA,NA,TGTGCCAGCAGCTTGTCCCCGCCGGAGCCCCAGCATTTT,CASSLSPPEPQHF
TRBJ1-2,TRBV5-4,NA,NA,TGTGCCAGCAGCCCGACGGGGCCGAACTATGGCTACACCTTC,CASSPTGPNYGYTF
TRBJ1-1,TRBV20-1,NA,NA,TGCAGTGCTAGAGGCAGCGAGAAAGCTTTCTTT,CSARGSEKAFF
TRBJ2-1,TRBV7-6,once,NA,TGTGCCAGCAGCCAGGGACTGAATGAGCAGTTCTTC,CASSQGLNEQFF
TRBJ2-3,TRBV5-1,NA,TRBD2,TGCGCCAGCAGCTTTGCTAGCGGGCAGGCAGATACGCAGTATTTT,CASSFASGQADTQYF
TRBJ1-1,TRBV5-1,NA,NA,TGCGCCAGCAGCTTCAGGACCTGGGACACTCATCTACCGTCTGAAGCTTTCTTT,CASSFRTWDTHLPSEAFF